Here is one T cell receptor (beta chain) with its context. As originally analysed: Reference gene primer amplification gave estimated nucleated cell counts. TCRdb's table, derived via immunoSEQ multiplex PCR, lists solely in-frame clones and lacks some. V and J calls and clone size follow that table, whereas D and trimming were derived from the DNA. The sample carries 410,000 or so clones, about nine tenths recorded once. This sample is drawn from a study of blood T cell repertoires in COVID-19. Across the study: The cDNA or gDNA used as material had been derived from T cells, B-cell-depleted T cells, or PBMCs.

The V and J ends lost 0 bases and 7 bases respectively, with 6 bases between them. CDR1 and CDR2 (germline): MNHNS, SASEGT. This CDR3 is 12 amino acids long. This sequence was found in a woman in her 40s with COVID-19, enrolled during active disease. Sequenced material: peripheral blood. The rearrangement links TRBV6-1 to TRBJ1-1, with no clear D. The DNA for the CDR3 is TGTGCCAGCAGTGAAGCTGGCGGTGAAGCTTTCTTT. Protein sequence: CASSEAGGEAFF.